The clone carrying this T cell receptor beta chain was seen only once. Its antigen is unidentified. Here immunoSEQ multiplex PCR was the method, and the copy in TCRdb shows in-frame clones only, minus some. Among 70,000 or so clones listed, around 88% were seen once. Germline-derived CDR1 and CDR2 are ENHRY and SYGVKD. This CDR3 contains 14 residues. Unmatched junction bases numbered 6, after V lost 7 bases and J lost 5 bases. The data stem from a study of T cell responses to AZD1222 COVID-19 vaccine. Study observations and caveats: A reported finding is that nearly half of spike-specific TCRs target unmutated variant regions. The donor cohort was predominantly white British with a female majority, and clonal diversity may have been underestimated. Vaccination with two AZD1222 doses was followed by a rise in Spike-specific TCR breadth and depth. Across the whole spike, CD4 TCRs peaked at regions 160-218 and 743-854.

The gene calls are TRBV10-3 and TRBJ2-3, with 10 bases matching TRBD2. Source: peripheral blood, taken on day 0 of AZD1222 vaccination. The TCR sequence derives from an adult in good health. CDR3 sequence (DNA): TGTGCCATCAAGAGCGGGAGGGCCGAAGATACGCAGTATTTT. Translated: CAIKSGRAEDTQYF.